This T cell receptor beta chain was identified in a study of T-cell reconstitution after alpha-beta-depleted transplantation in children. At least ten counts were recorded for this clonotype. Its antigen is not identified. In germline, CDR1 is SGHAT, CDR2 FQNNGV. The CDR3 spans 15 residues. V was pared by 2 bases and J by 12 bases, with 12 bases of the junction left unmatched. Researchers prepared the TCRbeta library using unique molecular identifiers, the study reports. TCRdb recomputed calls from the PCR reads with MiXCR, one row per CDR3 protein. The sample shows hundreds of thousands of distinct CDR3 sequences, about 12% of them seen only once. Study results and caveats: One year post-transplant, T-cell counts and diversity were largely derived from T cells produced anew. It was reported that alpha-beta T cells came from several hundred expanded graft clones (about two months after transplant). Some patients owed their high day-60 TCRbeta diversity to surviving recipient T cells and thymic progenitors.

V gene TRBV11-2 combines with J gene TRBJ2-1; 8 bases align to TRBD2. Sequenced material: PBMCs, taken before TCRalphabeta/CD19-depleted stem cell transplant. This clonotype originated in a girl aged 2-10 years with congenital amegakaryocytic thrombocytopenia, due to receive a stem cell transplant. The CDR3 nucleotides are TGTGCCAGCAGCTTACAATTAGCGGGATTCATAGGGCAGTTCTTC. Protein sequence: CASSLQLAGFIGQFF. The full variable domain, its missing parts supplied by reference TRBV11-2 and TRBJ2-1, is EAGVAQSPRYKIIEKRQSVAFWCNPISGHATLYWYQQILGQGPKLLIQFQNNGVVDDSQLPKDRFSAERLKGVDSTLKIQPAKLEDSAVYLCASSLQLAGFIGQFFGPGTRLTVL.